A single sample is the source of the 23 T cell receptor beta chains below, sequenced in a study of T-cell reconstitution after alpha-beta-depleted transplantation in children (dated by TCRdb to between 2015 and 2016). The library came from PCR. The reads were generated on an Illumina HiSeq 2500. TCR libraries were prepared with molecular barcoding, using unique molecular identifiers to normalize TCRbeta repertoire quantification. The public reads were quality trimmed at Q25 with fastp and then assembled into clones with MiXCR by TCRdb, keeping productive beta chains. Each entry merges the rows of one CDR3 protein and shows their most common DNA and genes. The sample profile shows approximately 1,000,000 distinct CDR3 sequences; about 31% of them were found once. Of the sample, roughly 31% is held by the ten largest clones. Taken with the paper, the label for treatment or condition translates to: allogeneic hematopoietic cell transplantation with graft depleted of TCRalphabeta T cells and CD19 B cells.

The source was PBMCs, mostly from graft donor cells, collected 360 days after TCRalphabeta/CD19-depleted stem cell transplant. The origin of the receptors is a boy under three years old who had a stem cell transplant for SCID, so the T cells may come from the graft donor.

The chain links TRBV5-1 to TRBJ2-2; D not resolved. This CDR3 comprises 15 residues. Germline V CDR1 and CDR2: SGHRS, YFSETQ. Trimming removed 0 bases at V and 5 bases at J, with 11 bases between. CDR3 in amino acids: CASSLVFGVTGELFF. The CDR3, as DNA: TGCGCCAGCAGCTTGGTCTTCGGAGTAACCGGGGAGCTGTTTTTT.

This clonotype was counted a few times. The rearrangement uses TRBV3-1 and TRBJ2-1; 8 bases map to TRBD1. This CDR3 region has 16 residues. The trim removed 0 bases at V and 4 bases at J, leaving 5 bases unmatched. CDR1 is LGHDT and CDR2 is YNNKEL in the germline V gene (reference sequence). The CDR3 protein is CASSQDLGQAYNEQFF. CDR3 in DNA: TGTGCCAGCAGCCAAGACTTGGGACAGGCTTACAATGAGCAGTTCTTC.

The chain carries TRBV28 and TRBJ2-3; D call uncertain. The length of the CDR3 is 14 residues. The V gene lost 3 bases and the J gene lost 7 bases, with 14 bases spanning the gap. CDR1 MDHEN and CDR2 SYDVKM come from the germline V gene. CDR3 sequence reads: CASSFSQQGYTQYF. The CDR3 bases are TGTGCCAGCAGTTTTTCACAGCAAGGGTATACGCAGTATTTT. Variable domain in full (rest from reference TRBV28 and TRBJ2-3): DVKVTQSSRYLVKRTGEKVFLECVQDMDHENMFWYRQDPGLGLRLIYFSYDVKMKEKGDIPEGYSVSREKKERFSLILESASTNQTSMYLCASSFSQQGYTQYFGPGTRLTVL.

This clonotype was counted between two and nine times. The rearrangement joins TRBV7-2 to TRBJ2-3, with D perhaps TRBD2 (7 bases). V gave up 3 bases and J gave up 3 bases, with 13 bases separating them. CDR1 is SGHTA, CDR2 FQGNSA, per germline. There are 15 residues in the CDR3. CDR3 loop: CASSFLEGGTDTQYF. Here the CDR3 DNA reads TGTGCCAGCAGCTTCCTAGAGGGGGGGACAGATACGCAGTATTTT.

This clonotype was observed at least ten times. One end of the junction fails to match germline, which may point to a read error. The chain is built from TRBV5-1 and TRBJ2-7; no reliable D call. Germline values: CDR1 SGHRS, CDR2 YFSETQ. CDR3 length equals 13 residues. In DNA form, the CDR3 reads TGTGCCAGCAGCTTAGGCCCCGGGTACGAGCAGTACTTC. It is translated as CASSLGPGYEQYF.

The chain joins TRBV9 to TRBJ2-3; D not resolved. Germline lookup yields CDR1 SGDLS and CDR2 YYNGEE. The CDR3 extends over 15 amino acids. Trimming shortened V by 0 bases and J by 6 bases, and 14 bases separated the two germline ends. CDR3 DNA: TGTGCCAGCAGCGTAGCCGGGCCCCTAGGGGATACGCAGTATTTT. This encodes CASSVAGPLGDTQYF.

V is TRBV18 and J is TRBJ2-7; perhaps D is TRBD1 or TRBD2 (6 bases each). Between the trimmed V and J ends, which lost 1 base and 3 bases, there was a span of 16 bases. The CDR3 extends over 16 amino acids. The germline V gene encodes CDR1 KGHSH and CDR2 LQKENI. The DNA for the CDR3 is TGTGCCAGCTCACCACGGGGGGCAGGGCTGAGCTACGAGCAGTACTTC. Translating it yields CASSPRGAGLSYEQYF.

V and J are TRBV6-2 or TRBV6-3 and TRBJ2-1; 10 bases map to TRBD2. CDR1 MNHEY and CDR2 SVGEGT come from the germline V gene. The junction had 2 bases not matched to a gene; V was cut back by 4 bases and J by 8 bases. CDR3 length equals 13 residues. CDR3 sequence reads: CASSSTSGYEQFF. The CDR3 coding sequence is TGTGCCAGCAGTTCGACTAGCGGGTATGAGCAGTTCTTC.

The gene calls are TRBV18 and TRBJ2-5; 7 nucleotides match TRBD1. From germline, CDR1 is KGHSH and CDR2 LQKENI. Trimming removed 3 bases from V and 5 bases from J; junction bases left unmatched: 9. The CDR3 has 15 residues. The CDR3 DNA reads TGTGCCAGCTCACCGCGAGGGACAGTAGGGGAGACCCAGTACTTC. Protein product: CASSPRGTVGETQYF.

This clonotype was detected only a few times. The chain uses TRBV5-1 and TRBJ2-3; no clear D gene. Deletions cut 0 bases from V and 0 bases from J, with 8 bases between. Germline CDR1 is SGHRS and CDR2 is YFSETQ. CDR3 length: 15 residues. CDR3 in DNA: TGCGCCAGCAGCTTGGTGGCCCTTAGCACAGATACGCAGTATTTT. Encoded protein: CASSLVALSTDTQYF. Full variable domain (outside the CDR3, taken from reference TRBV5-1 and TRBJ2-3): KAGVTQTPRYLIKTRGQQVTLSCSPISGHRSVSWYQQTPGQGLQFLFEYFSETQRNKGNFPGRFSGRQFSNSRSEMNVSTLELGDSALYLCASSLVALSTDTQYFGPGTRLTVL.

The J gene is TRBJ2-1, the V gene TRBV12-3 or TRBV12-4; TRBD2 aligns across 9 bases. J gave up 10 bases and V 5 bases, and 6 bases lay outside the gene matches. This CDR3 region has 13 residues. The CDR3 reads CASSPSGASEQFF. The CDR3 coding sequence is TGTGCCAGCAGTCCTAGCGGGGCTAGCGAGCAGTTCTTC.

The rearrangement links TRBV7-2 to TRBJ1-1, with D tentatively TRBD1 (5 bases). V lost 3 bases and J lost 4, with 12 bases in between. The CDR3 runs 14 residues. CDR1 is SGHTA and CDR2 is FQGNSA in the germline V gene. This CDR3 reads CASSFGGTITEAFF. CDR3 DNA sequence: TGTGCCAGCAGCTTTGGGGGGACGATCACTGAAGCTTTCTTT.

The gene calls are TRBV2 and TRBJ2-1; D is unresolved. The CDR3 consists of 14 residues. Germline V CDR1 and CDR2: SNHLY, FYNNEI. Trimming cost V 1 base and J 6 bases, with 10 bases left between them. CDR3 in DNA: TGTGCCAGCAGTGAAGTCCCGAGACTCAATGAGCAGTTCTTC. Its protein product is CASSEVPRLNEQFF.

The chain links TRBV27 to TRBJ1-5; D is ambiguous. This CDR3 contains 14 residues. Trimming stripped 3 bases from V and 3 bases from J, with 9 bases between. Germline-derived CDR1 and CDR2 are MNHEY and SMNVEV (reference sequence). CDR3 region: CASSLWAHNQPQHF. The CDR3 coding sequence is TGTGCCAGCAGTTTGTGGGCCCACAATCAGCCCCAGCATTTT.

The sample holds one count of this clonotype. This chain connects TRBV29-1 to TRBJ2-2, with D perhaps TRBD2 (5 bases). Germline CDR1 and CDR2: SQVTM and ANQGSEA. V was trimmed by 6 bases and J by 7 bases, leaving 12 bases between them. The CDR3 extends over 12 amino acids. The CDR3 DNA sequence: TGCAGCGTCGGGCAGGCGGGCGGGGAGCTGTTTTTT. This codes for CSVGQAGGELFF.

A word on this clonotype: The germline gene is not matched at one end of the junction; a read error may be the cause. This chain connects TRBV7-8 to TRBJ2-3; 10 positions match TRBD2. In germline, CDR1 is SGHVS, CDR2 FQNEAQ. The CDR3 loop spans 18 amino acids. CDR3 amino acids: CARSLGVRGTSATDTQYF. In nucleotides, the CDR3 is TGTGCCAGAAGCTTAGGGGTGAGAGGGACTAGCGCGACAGATACGCAGTATTTT.

This clonotype showed up just a few times. The V call is TRBV20-1, the J call TRBJ2-5, with D possibly matching TRBD1 (5 bases). This CDR3 comprises 12 residues. CDR1 DFQATT and CDR2 SNEGSKA come from the germline V gene (reference sequence). The V end was cut by 3 bases, the J end by 9 bases, with 14 bases between. CDR3 coding DNA: TGCAGTGCTAGTGGTCAGGGCTTGTCCCAGTACTTC. Its translation is CSASGQGLSQYF.

The J gene is TRBJ2-5, the V gene TRBV12-3 or TRBV12-4; the D is unclear. Trimming left V 5 bases short and J 4 bases short, with 11 bases between. The CDR3 spans 13 residues. The CDR3: CASSPSIPETQYF. As DNA, the CDR3 is TGTGCCAGCAGTCCTTCAATTCCAGAGACCCAGTACTTC.

This clonotype showed up just a few times. The rearrangement joins TRBV7-6 to TRBJ1-1; possibly TRBD1 for D (6 bases). Trimming took off 1 base at V and 1 base at J, with 19 bases between the two ends. The CDR3 is made up of 18 amino acids. CDR1 is SGHVS and CDR2 is FNYEAQ in the germline V gene. The CDR3 protein is CASSLVIRKRQANTEAFF. DNA of the CDR3: TGTGCCAGCAGCTTAGTGATTCGGAAGAGACAGGCGAACACTGAAGCTTTCTTT.

This clonotype has only one observation. The CDR3: CASRPKGPLDSYNEQFF. The CDR3 DNA sequence: TGTGCCAGCAGACCGAAGGGCCCACTAGATTCCTACAATGAGCAGTTCTTC. The genes are TRBV12-3 or TRBV12-4 and TRBJ2-1; D is perhaps TRBD2 (5 bases). The CDR3 loop spans 17 amino acids. The ends were cut back, 6 bases at V and 1 base at J, with 19 bases in the middle.

This clonotype was seen more than once but under ten times. V gene TRBV28 combines with J gene TRBJ2-1, with D possibly matching TRBD2 (9 bases). The germline V gene encodes CDR1 MDHEN and CDR2 SYDVKM. The CDR3 loop spans 18 amino acids. Trimming removed 4 bases at V and 8 bases at J, with 27 bases between. The CDR3 is CASSSPAARGRGGHEQFF. CDR3 bases: TGTGCCAGCAGTTCCCCGGCGGCCAGGGGGCGGGGGGGGCATGAGCAGTTCTTC.

V is TRBV5-6 and J is TRBJ2-1, with a weak D call TRBD2 (5 bases). Between the trimmed V and J ends, which lost 4 bases and 9 bases, there was a span of 14 bases. Germline CDR1 SGHDT, CDR2 YYEEEE. The CDR3 is 13 amino acids. CDR3 residues: CASSPDFAGEQFF. CDR3 DNA sequence: TGTGCCAGCAGCCCCGACTTCGCGGGTGAGCAGTTCTTC.

This clonotype has only a few counts. CDR3 sequence (DNA): TGTGCCAGCAGCTTAGAGCCTAGTCAGGATACGCAGTATTTT. It specifies CASSLEPSQDTQYF. The rearrangement joins TRBV7-2 to TRBJ2-3; D call uncertain. The V gene's germline CDR1 is SGHTA and CDR2 FQGNSA. CDR3 length: 14 residues. The ends were cut back, 1 base at V and 6 bases at J, with 11 bases in the middle.